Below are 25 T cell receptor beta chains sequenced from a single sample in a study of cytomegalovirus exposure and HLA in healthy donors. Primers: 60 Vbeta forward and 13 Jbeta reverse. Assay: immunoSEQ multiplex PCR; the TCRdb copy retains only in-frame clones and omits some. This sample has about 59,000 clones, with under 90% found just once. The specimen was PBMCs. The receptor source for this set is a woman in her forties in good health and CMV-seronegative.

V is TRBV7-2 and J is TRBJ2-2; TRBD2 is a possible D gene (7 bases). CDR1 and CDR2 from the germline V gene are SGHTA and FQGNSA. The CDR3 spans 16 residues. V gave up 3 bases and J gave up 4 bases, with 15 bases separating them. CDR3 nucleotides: TGTGCCAGCAGCTTCCCGACGGGGGGCACCACCGGGGAGCTGTTTTTT. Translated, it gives CASSFPTGGTTGELFF.

Here the CDR3 DNA reads TGTGCCAGCAGTGAGGATTCCGGGTTTGGCTACACCTTC. This translates into CASSEDSGFGYTF. The chain links TRBV2 to TRBJ1-2; D ambiguous. The V gene's germline CDR1 is SNHLY and CDR2 FYNNEI. The CDR3 length is 13 residues. Deletions cut 3 bases from V and 7 bases from J, with 12 bases between.

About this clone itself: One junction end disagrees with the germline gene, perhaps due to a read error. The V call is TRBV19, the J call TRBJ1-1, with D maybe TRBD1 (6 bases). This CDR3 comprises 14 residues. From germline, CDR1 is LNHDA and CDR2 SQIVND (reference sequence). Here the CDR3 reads CASSIGTLATEAFF. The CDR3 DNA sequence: TGTGCCAGTAGCATAGGGACACTCGCCACTGAAGCTTTCTTT.

Here the CDR3 reads CASSLVTGANTQYF. For the CDR3, the DNA is TGTGCCAGCAGCTTAGTTACAGGCGCTAATACGCAGTATTTT. The V gene is TRBV7-9, the J gene TRBJ2-3, with D perhaps TRBD1 (5 bases). CDR1 and CDR2 from the germline V gene are SEHNR and FQNEAQ (reference sequence). V was trimmed by 1 base and J by 7 bases, leaving 12 bases between them. The CDR3 consists of 14 residues. Looking up the rest from reference TRBV7-9 and TRBJ2-3 gives the full variable domain: DTGVSQNPRHKITKRGQNVTFRCDPISEHNRLYWYRQTLGQGPEFLTYFQNEAQLEKSRLLSDRFSAERPKGSFSTLEIQRTEQGDSAMYLCASSLVTGANTQYFGPGTRLTVL.

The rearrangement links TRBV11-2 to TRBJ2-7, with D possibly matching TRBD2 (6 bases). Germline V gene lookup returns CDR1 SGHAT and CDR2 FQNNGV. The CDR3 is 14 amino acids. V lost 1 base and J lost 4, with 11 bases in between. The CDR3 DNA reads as TGTGCCAGCAGCTTAGGGCTAGCGCAGTACGAGCAGTACTTC. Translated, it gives CASSLGLAQYEQYF.

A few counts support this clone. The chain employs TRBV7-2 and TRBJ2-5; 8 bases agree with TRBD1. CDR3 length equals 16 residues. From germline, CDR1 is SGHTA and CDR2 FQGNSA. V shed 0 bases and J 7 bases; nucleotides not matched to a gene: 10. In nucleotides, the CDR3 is TGTGCCAGCAGCTTAGCTAGAGGGACAGGTGAAGGGACCCAGTACTTC. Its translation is CASSLARGTGEGTQYF.

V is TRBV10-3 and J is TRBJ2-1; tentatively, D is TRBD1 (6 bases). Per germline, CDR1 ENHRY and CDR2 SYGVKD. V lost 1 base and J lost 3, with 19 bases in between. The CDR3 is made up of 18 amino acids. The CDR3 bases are TGTGCCATCAGTGAGTTCTGGGTAGACCGGGACAACTACAATGAGCAGTTCTTC. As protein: CAISEFWVDRDNYNEQFF.

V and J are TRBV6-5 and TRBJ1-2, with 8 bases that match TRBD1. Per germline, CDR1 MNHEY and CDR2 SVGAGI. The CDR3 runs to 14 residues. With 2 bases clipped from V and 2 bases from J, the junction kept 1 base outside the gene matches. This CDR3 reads CASSYGQGNYGYTF. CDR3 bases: TGTGCCAGCAGTTACGGACAGGGAAACTATGGCTACACCTTC.

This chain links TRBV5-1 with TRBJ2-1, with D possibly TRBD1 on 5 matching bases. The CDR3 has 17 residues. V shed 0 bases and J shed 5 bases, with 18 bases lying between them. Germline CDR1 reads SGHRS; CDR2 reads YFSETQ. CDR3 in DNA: TGCGCCAGCAGCTTGGAACCAGGGAAGTTAATAGACAATGAGCAGTTCTTC. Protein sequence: CASSLEPGKLIDNEQFF.

The chain's CDR3 is CASSFSGTGDSNQPQHF. For the CDR3, the DNA is TGTGCCAGCAGCTTTTCCGGGACGGGAGATAGCAATCAGCCCCAGCATTTT. V and J are TRBV7-2 and TRBJ1-5, with a weak D call TRBD1 (5 bases). V lost 3 bases and J 0 bases, leaving 15 bases between the germline ends. Germline V CDR1 and CDR2: SGHTA, FQGNSA. The CDR3 length is 17 residues. The whole variable domain, filled in from reference TRBV7-2 and TRBJ1-5, reads GAGVSQSPSNKVTEKGKDVELRCDPISGHTALYWYRQSLGQGLEFLIYFQGNSAPDKSGLPSDRFSAERTGGSVSTLTIQRTQQEDSAVYLCASSFSGTGDSNQPQHFGDGTRLSIL.

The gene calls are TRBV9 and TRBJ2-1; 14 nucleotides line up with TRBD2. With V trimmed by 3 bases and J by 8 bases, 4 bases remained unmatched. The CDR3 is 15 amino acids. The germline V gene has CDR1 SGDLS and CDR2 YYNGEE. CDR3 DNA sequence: TGTGCCAGCAGCGGACTAGCGGGAGGGCCCTATGAGCAGTTCTTC. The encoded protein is CASSGLAGGPYEQFF.

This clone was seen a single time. The CDR3 sequence: CASSLGTSGRPSYNEQFF. The CDR3 DNA follows: TGTGCCAGCAGCCTAGGGACTAGCGGGAGGCCATCTTACAATGAGCAGTTCTTC. The genes are TRBV7-9 and TRBJ2-1, with 15 bases lining up with TRBD2. CDR1 is SEHNR and CDR2 is FQNEAQ in the germline V gene (reference sequence). This CDR3 region has 18 residues. Trimming at V came to 5 bases and at J to 4 bases, leaving 9 bases not matched to a gene. Full variable domain (missing parts from reference TRBV7-9 and TRBJ2-1): DTGVSQNPRHKITKRGQNVTFRCDPISEHNRLYWYRQTLGQGPEFLTYFQNEAQLEKSRLLSDRFSAERPKGSFSTLEIQRTEQGDSAMYLCASSLGTSGRPSYNEQFFGPGTRLTVL.

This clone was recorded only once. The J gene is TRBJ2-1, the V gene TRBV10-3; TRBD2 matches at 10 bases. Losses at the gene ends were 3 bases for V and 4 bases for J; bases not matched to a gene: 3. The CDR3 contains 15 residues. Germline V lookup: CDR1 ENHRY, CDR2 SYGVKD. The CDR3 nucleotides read TGTGCCATCAGTGAAGGGACTAGCGTTTACAATGAGCAGTTCTTC. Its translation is CAISEGTSVYNEQFF.

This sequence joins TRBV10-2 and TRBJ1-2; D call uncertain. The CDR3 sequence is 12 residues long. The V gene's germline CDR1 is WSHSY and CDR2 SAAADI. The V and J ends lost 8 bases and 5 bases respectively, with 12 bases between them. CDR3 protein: CASRRDAYGYTF. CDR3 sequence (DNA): TGCGCCAGCCGCCGGGATGCTTATGGCTACACCTTC.

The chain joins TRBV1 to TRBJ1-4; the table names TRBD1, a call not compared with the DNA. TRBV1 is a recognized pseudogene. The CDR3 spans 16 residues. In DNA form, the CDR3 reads TGCACCGGCAGCCAAGATCGGACAGGGAGGGGTGAAAAACTGTTTTTT. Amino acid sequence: CTGSQDRTGRGEKLFF.

The CDR3 sequence is CARGDRNYGYTF. CDR3 DNA sequence: TGTGCCAGGGGCGACAGGAACTATGGCTACACCTTC. The gene calls are TRBV5-3 and TRBJ1-2; TRBD1 is a possible D gene (6 bases). TRBV5-3 is noted as an ORF with a role that remains uncertain. V lost 8 bases and J lost 2, with 10 bases in between. The CDR3 consists of 12 residues.

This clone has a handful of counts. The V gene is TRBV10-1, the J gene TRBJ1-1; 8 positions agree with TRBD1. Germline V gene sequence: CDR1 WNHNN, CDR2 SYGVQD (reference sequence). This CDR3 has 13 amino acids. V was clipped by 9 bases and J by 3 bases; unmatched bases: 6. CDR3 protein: CASRQGADTEAFF. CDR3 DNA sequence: TGCGCCAGTCGCCAGGGGGCCGACACTGAAGCTTTCTTT.

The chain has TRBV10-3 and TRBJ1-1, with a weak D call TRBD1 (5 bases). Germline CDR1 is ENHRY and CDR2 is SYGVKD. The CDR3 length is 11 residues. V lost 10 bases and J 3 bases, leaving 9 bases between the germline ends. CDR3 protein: CATQGYTEAFF. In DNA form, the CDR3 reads TGTGCCACTCAGGGATACACTGAAGCTTTCTTT.

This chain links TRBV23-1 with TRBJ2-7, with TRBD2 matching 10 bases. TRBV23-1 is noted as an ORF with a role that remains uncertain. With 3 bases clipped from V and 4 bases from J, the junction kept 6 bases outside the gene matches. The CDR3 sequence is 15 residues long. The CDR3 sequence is CASSHGTSVPYEQYF. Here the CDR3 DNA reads TGCGCCAGCAGTCACGGGACTAGCGTCCCGTACGAGCAGTACTTC.

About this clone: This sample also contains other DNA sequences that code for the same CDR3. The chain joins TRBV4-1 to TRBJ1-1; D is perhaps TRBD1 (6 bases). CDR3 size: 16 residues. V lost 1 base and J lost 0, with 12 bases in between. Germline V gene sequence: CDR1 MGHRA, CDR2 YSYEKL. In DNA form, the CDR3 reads TGCGCCAGCAGCCAAGGGCAGGGGCAAGTGAACACTGAAGCTTTCTTT. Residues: CASSQGQGQVNTEAFF.

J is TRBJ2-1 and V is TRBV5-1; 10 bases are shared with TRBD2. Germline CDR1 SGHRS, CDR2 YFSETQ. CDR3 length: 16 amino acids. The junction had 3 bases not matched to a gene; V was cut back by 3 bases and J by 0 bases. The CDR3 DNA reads TGCGCCAGCAGCTATAGCGGGAGGAGCTCCTACAATGAGCAGTTCTTC. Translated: CASSYSGRSSYNEQFF. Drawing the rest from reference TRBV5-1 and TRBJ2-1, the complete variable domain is KAGVTQTPRYLIKTRGQQVTLSCSPISGHRSVSWYQQTPGQGLQFLFEYFSETQRNKGNFPGRFSGRQFSNSRSEMNVSTLELGDSALYLCASSYSGRSSYNEQFFGPGTRLTVL.

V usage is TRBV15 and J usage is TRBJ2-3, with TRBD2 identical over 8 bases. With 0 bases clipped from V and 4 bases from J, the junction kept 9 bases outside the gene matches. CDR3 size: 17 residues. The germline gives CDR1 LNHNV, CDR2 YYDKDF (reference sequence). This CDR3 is CATSRDTAGGLPDTQYF. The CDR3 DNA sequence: TGTGCCACCAGCAGAGATACCGCGGGAGGTCTACCAGATACGCAGTATTTT.

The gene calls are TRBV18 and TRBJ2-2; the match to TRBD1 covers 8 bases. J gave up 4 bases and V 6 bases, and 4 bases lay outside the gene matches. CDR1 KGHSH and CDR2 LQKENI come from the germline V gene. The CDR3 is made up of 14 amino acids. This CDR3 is CASSPDRVTGELFF. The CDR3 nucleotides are TGTGCCAGCTCGCCGGACAGGGTCACCGGGGAGCTGTTTTTT.

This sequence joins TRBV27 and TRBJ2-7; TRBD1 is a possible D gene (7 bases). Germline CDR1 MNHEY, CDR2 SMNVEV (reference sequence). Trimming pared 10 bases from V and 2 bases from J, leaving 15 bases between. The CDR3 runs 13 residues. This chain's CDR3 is CATAGGPTYEQYF. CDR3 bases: TGTGCCACCGCAGGGGGGCCTACCTACGAGCAGTACTTC.

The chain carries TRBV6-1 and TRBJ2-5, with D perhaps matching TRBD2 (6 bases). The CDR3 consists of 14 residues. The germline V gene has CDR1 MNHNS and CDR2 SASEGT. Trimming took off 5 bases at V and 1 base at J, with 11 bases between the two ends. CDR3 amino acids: CASSKGLLQETQYF. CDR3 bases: TGTGCCAGCAGTAAGGGACTTCTCCAAGAGACCCAGTACTTC.